This T cell receptor beta chain was recorded in a study of cytomegalovirus exposure and HLA in healthy donors (TCRdb year 2017). The study in broad terms: An earlier analysis of a few hundred of the donors reported about 260 Gb of sequence data and approximately 120 million unique TCR beta sequences obtained from approximately 180 million T cells. Roughly 320 gigabases of sequencing data and around 85 million unique TCR sequences made up an early release that covered approximately 620 HLA-typed donors. Of the 350 to 450 genotyped donors, about 84% fell in the genetic ancestry cluster associated with self-reported Caucasian donors. The study aimed to test whether cataloging public T cell receptors could reveal signatures of past pathogen exposure. The study profiled the T cell repertoires of about 720 subjects by immunosequencing and related them to cytomegalovirus serostatus. Along with the roughly 610-subject first cohort, a separate validation cohort of roughly 110 different subjects was used. High-throughput TCR immunosequencing, statistical association of individual TCRs with disease status, and machine learning were combined to predict cytomegalovirus infection status. In a later analysis, previously published TCR beta repertoires from about 670 donors were re-analyzed and high-resolution HLA genotyping was added so that TCR occurrence patterns could be studied. Rather than using new phenotypic data, the later analysis identified candidate immune exposures from TCR beta sequences and from how often those sequences occurred across donors. To decide whether each TCR beta V gene segment behaved as functional or pseudogenic, an earlier analysis of several hundred of the donors relied on high-throughput TCR beta sequencing. Alongside the repertoire data, information on donor age, sex, ethnicity and CMV serostatus was compiled. Genome-wide SNP genotypes for about 65% of the 666 donors were used in a later genetic analysis, which treated that subset as a discovery cohort. Every discovery cohort repertoire had been produced on one sequencing platform. Class I and class II HLA loci were covered by the typing at four-digit resolution. Typing coverage varied by locus: 629-630 donors for A, B, C, DRB1 and DQB1; more than 500 for DQA1; nearly 610 for DPA1; around 490 for DPB1. Four to six DR-DQ haplotypes were handled as single units for association and clustering, since linkage in the cohort was strong. On average, 235,054 unique TCR beta nucleotide sequences were sequenced per donor among a few hundred genotyped donors of the cohort, with roughly a sixth of those sequences being non-productive.

The CDR3 contains 17 residues, cysteine and phenylalanine counted. Left in the record is the CDR3 DNA by itself, 51 bases read in frame from the first base. Here V drops 6 bases and J drops 4 bases, and the junction holds 13 bases not matched to any gene. The germline V gene (reference sequence) yields MNHEY for CDR1 and SMNVEV for CDR2. The library was generated by the immunoSEQ multiplex PCR assay. For the multiplex PCR, a mixture combining 60 forward primers for TCR Vbeta segments and 13 reverse primers for TCR Jbeta segments was used. The CDR3 region of rearranged TCR beta genes was amplified from genomic DNA by a multiplex PCR assay. On the Illumina HiSeq System, the amplified TCR beta libraries were sequenced as 87-base-pair reads. The original methods were these. In a later analysis, 70 million to 95 million unique TCR beta chains were counted across the 690 or so repertoires, and approximately 11 million of these chains were shared by at least two donors. Raw reads were error-corrected and collapsed into unique sequences with a nearest-neighbor algorithm that merged closely related sequences to remove PCR and sequencing errors. CDR3 sequences were aligned to IMGT reference sequences to assign V, D and J gene segments. For a sequence to be retained, a match of at least six nucleotides was required to both a V gene segment and a J gene segment. A rearrangement was called productive if the CDR3 had no stop codons and remained in frame with V and J, and every other rearrangement was called non-productive. Following IMGT convention, CDR3 was defined as the stretch from the second conserved V-encoded cysteine up to the conserved J-encoded phenylalanine. The earlier analysis of about 560 of the donors excluded any sequence lacking an unambiguous match to a single V gene segment. An earlier analysis of 500 to 600 of the donors classified V segments as functional when productive rearrangements were above 56.7% and as segregating when the standard deviation between donors was above 5%. A statistical classification framework was built to diagnose cytomegalovirus status from the catalog of TCR beta chain sequences. A later analysis assigned V and J genes by comparing TCR nucleotide sequences with IMGT/GENE-DB human TR gene sequences. In a later analysis, CDR3 sequences and most-parsimonious VDJ recombination scenarios were assigned using the TCRdist pipeline. In a later analysis, every TCR beta chain was defined by the combination of its CDR3 amino acid sequence and its V-gene family, and reads without a unique V-gene family were dropped. In a later analysis, nearly 600 highly shared, low-generation-probability nucleotide sequences were removed to address suspected cross-contamination and a sequencing artifact. For each public chain, a later analysis derived a clonal expansion index from normalized ranks of inferred template counts within each repertoire. A later analysis computed generation probabilities with a VDJ recombination model fitted to out-of-frame rearrangements, and checked the results against IGoR. In a later analysis, hypergeometric tests were used to score TCR-TCR, TCR-HLA and TCR-CMV co-occurrence, with a repertoire-size bias correction applied to TCR pairs. A later analysis estimated false discovery rates by permuting HLA or CMV assignments 20 times. In a later analysis, co-occurring TCRs were grouped using DBSCAN, and TCRdist sequence similarity was added for clustering within HLA-allele-positive subsets. Repertoires with fewer than 30,000 or more than 120,000 public chains were left out of co-occurrence clustering, as were about 5 repertoires with anomalous nucleotide sharing. The table was pulled from immuneACCESS by TCRdb, which kept in-frame rearrangements only. Such tables lose some clones; where checked, under half of the loss comes from unresolved V genes, and the rest has no known cause. Clone size and the V and J calls come from that table; the DNA yielded D and trimming. The sample includes about 190,000 clones, with around 80% observed a single time. Clones ranked in the top ten supply 1.5% to 2% of the sample.

As to this clone: It has no known antigen specificity. No clone much larger than this one lies a single base away; base qualities are absent.

In total, more than 500 healthy bone marrow donors made up the cohort. At the time of sampling, all cohort members were nominally healthy, though unrecorded immune exposures were likely present. The donor was CMV seropositive and was included in the group of approximately 310 seropositive cohort members. A peripheral blood sample was collected from each donor, and TCR beta sequencing was performed on peripheral blood mononuclear cells. The Qiagen DNeasy Blood Extraction Kit was used to extract genomic DNA from the blood cell samples. Study-wide findings and limitations: For the cohort, immune exposure information was limited to CMV serostatus. About 17 rarely observed V segments, including chromosome 9 orphons, were excluded from the earlier analysis of just under 600 of the donors because counts were too low. A later analysis found that HLA-associated TCR beta chains were more clonally expanded and had lower generation probabilities than equally common non-associated chains. In a later analysis, 16,951 TCR beta sequences were associated with specific HLA alleles at a false discovery rate of 0.05. It was suggested by the authors that the approach could potentially be generalized to other disease states and immunological phenotypes. When HLA alleles, especially DR and DQ, strongly co-occurred, TCR associations were difficult to assign to individual alleles. A cluster of highly shared sequence variants was judged likely to be a technical artifact of the sequencing pipeline. According to a later genetic analysis, donors in an Asian-associated ancestry cluster had fewer N-insertions in productive TCRs than the approximately 650-donor mean. In both the original and validation cohorts, the classifier was reported to diagnose cytomegalovirus status with high specificity and sensitivity. HLA typing was unavailable for some donors at each locus, so association tests used only the typed subset. The cohort was sequenced for TCR beta chains only, and without alpha or paired-chain data the features that could be detected were limited. A further reported finding was that TCR beta sequences accurately predicted the HLA-A and HLA-B alleles for most subjects in the first cohort. An earlier analysis of approximately 590 of the donors showed that most TCR beta V segments appeared in productive rearrangements either about 87% or about 30% of the time, which broadly matched IMGT annotations. In a later analysis, several top co-occurrence clusters were reported to appear linked to parvovirus B19, influenza, CMV and Epstein-Barr virus. Linkage disequilibrium might explain the correlated functional status among segregating V segments, but an unknown experimental factor could not be ruled out. According to a later analysis, TCR association rates differed among HLA loci, with DRB1 alleles showing the most associated TCRs and HLA-C alleles showing the fewest. Because the 87-base-pair reads could not distinguish some IMGT-functional V segments, including TRBV6-2 and TRBV6-3, those segments were excluded. V-gene and J-gene trimming of TCR beta chains was associated with a missense DCLRE1C variant in a later genetic analysis, and the association was replicated in an independent cohort. A total of fewer than 200 TCR beta chains were listed by the study as associated with cytomegalovirus. Most TCR sequences were observed very rarely across donors, whereas some public TCRs were present in many individuals. A few of the identified cytomegalovirus-associated TCR beta chains were confirmed in vitro to be specific for cytomegalovirus antigens. In a later analysis, most CMV-associated TCR beta chains were found to appear HLA-restricted, with HLA associations seemingly driven largely by CMV exposure. The presence/absence analyses assumed that sequencing depth was roughly uniform across donors, and that assumption may not be true.

Sequencing was carried out using PBMCs. This receptor was obtained from a man in his forties or fifties in good health and CMV-seropositive. The sequence is built from TRBV27 and TRBJ2-1; TRBD1 matches 9 bases in the middle. The CDR3 reads as follows: CASRQPTGGFNYNEQFF. The DNA sequence reads TGTGCCAGCAGGCAACCTACAGGGGGCTTTAATTACAATGAGCAGTTCTTC.